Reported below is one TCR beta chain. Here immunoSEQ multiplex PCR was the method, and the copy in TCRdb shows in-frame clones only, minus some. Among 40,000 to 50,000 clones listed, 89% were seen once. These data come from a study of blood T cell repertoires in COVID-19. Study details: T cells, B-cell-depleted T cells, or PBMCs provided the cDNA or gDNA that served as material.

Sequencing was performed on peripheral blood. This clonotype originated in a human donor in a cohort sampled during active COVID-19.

This chain's CDR3 is CASSLADTQYF. The CDR3 DNA follows: TGTGCCAGCAGTTTAGCAGATACGCAGTATTTT. The chain recombines TRBV6-5 with TRBJ2-3; D call uncertain. V was cut by 4 bases and J by 4 bases, with 3 bases left in between. From germline, CDR1 is MNHEY and CDR2 SVGAGI. CDR3 length: 11 residues.